This TCR beta chain was sequenced for a study of blood T cell repertoires in COVID-19. Looking at the study overall: Samples of COVID-19 (acute and convalescent) were obtained from the United States, Italy and Spain. The analysed material was cDNA or gDNA that came from T cells, B-cell-depleted T cells, or PBMCs.

Original methodology: How many nucleated cells were present was estimated from reference gene primer amplification. Only in-frame clones appear in the TCRdb table, and some are missing; sequencing was by immunoSEQ multiplex PCR. For V, J and clone size, that table is used; D and trimming come from the DNA. Of 45,000 to 50,000 clones in the sample, 77% were seen once. The V segment lost 3 bases and the J segment 8 bases; nucleotides outside the gene matches: 9. The CDR3 has 17 amino acids. Germline-derived CDR1 and CDR2 are SGHTS and YDEGEE. Specimen: peripheral blood. The TCR comes from a human donor with active or convalescent COVID-19. The donor label of this sample is uncertain. The chain recombines TRBV5-8 with TRBJ2-1; 15 positions agree with TRBD2. CDR3 in amino acids: CASSSGLAGGPVDEQFF. The CDR3 DNA is TGTGCCAGCAGCTCCGGACTAGCGGGAGGGCCTGTGGATGAGCAGTTCTTC.